A selection of T cell receptor beta chains follows, all from one sample in a study of blood T cells in healthy people across ages. One entry per CDR3 protein, called by TCRdb with MiXCR from the 5' RACE reads. The table lists about 800,000 distinct CDR3 sequences, around a quarter of them singletons, with 3.7% in the top ten. These data were also filed under a second study, of T cells of mothers and their children.

The sample consisted of blood. These receptors came from a boy aged 10-17 years in good health. CDR3s include the opening cysteine and the closing phenylalanine or tryptophan. D genes are given only for firm matches. The size field is filled for only some rows; it gives once, few, many or a size class.

CDR3 protein: CASSLVGGPGTEAFF
CDR3 DNA: TGTGCCAGCAGCTTAGTAGGGGGGCCTGGCACTGAAGCTTTCTTT
D gene: .
J gene: TRBJ1-1
V gene: TRBV7-2
clone size: once

CDR3 protein: CASSRGLIYEQYF
CDR3 DNA: TGTGCCAGCAGTCGGGGCCTTATCTACGAGCAGTACTTC
D gene: .
J gene: TRBJ2-7
V gene: TRBV6-6
clone size: few

CDR3 protein: CASSQDLGSSAMNTEAFF
CDR3 DNA: TGCGCCAGCAGCCAAGATCTCGGCAGTTCGGCAATGAACACTGAAGCTTTCTTT
D gene: .
J gene: TRBJ1-1
V gene: TRBV4-3
clone size: .

CDR3 protein: CSATQNTEAFF
CDR3 DNA: TGCAGCGCGACACAAAACACTGAAGCTTTCTTT
D gene: .
J gene: TRBJ1-1
V gene: TRBV29-1
clone size: .

CDR3 protein: CASSEAGNTEAFF
CDR3 DNA: TGTGCCAGCAGTGAAGCCGGGAACACTGAAGCTTTCTTT
D gene: .
J gene: TRBJ1-1
V gene: TRBV2
clone size: .

CDR3 protein: CASSLGTSGDTYNEQFF
CDR3 DNA: TGTGCCAGCAGCCTCGGGACTAGCGGGGATACTTACAATGAGCAGTTCTTC
D gene: TRBD2
J gene: TRBJ2-1
V gene: TRBV7-9
clone size: .

CDR3 protein: CASSIGGGETQYF
CDR3 DNA: TGTGCCAGCAGCATAGGAGGGGGCGAGACCCAGTACTTC
D gene: .
J gene: TRBJ2-5
V gene: TRBV7-8
clone size: many

CDR3 protein: CAWATGQGAVEKLFF
CDR3 DNA: TGTGCCTGGGCGACGGGACAAGGGGCAGTTGAAAAACTGTTTTTT
D gene: .
J gene: TRBJ1-4
V gene: TRBV30
clone size: .

CDR3 protein: CASSFKGSEMYGYTF
CDR3 DNA: TGTGCCAGCAGTTTTAAGGGATCCGAGATGTATGGCTACACCTTC
D gene: .
J gene: TRBJ1-2
V gene: TRBV28
clone size: .

CDR3 protein: CSVGAFRNEQFF
CDR3 DNA: TGCAGCGTTGGAGCGTTTCGGAATGAGCAGTTCTTC
D gene: .
J gene: TRBJ2-1
V gene: TRBV29-1
clone size: .

CDR3 protein: CASRGAGISRTDTQYF
CDR3 DNA: TGTGCCAGCAGAGGCGCGGGGATTTCCCGCACAGATACGCAGTATTTT
D gene: .
J gene: TRBJ2-3
V gene: TRBV6-1
clone size: .

CDR3 protein: CASISATNGKLFF
CDR3 DNA: TGTGCCAGCATATCTGCAACTAATGGAAAACTGTTTTTT
D gene: .
J gene: TRBJ1-4
V gene: TRBV25-1
clone size: few

CDR3 protein: CASSTGTGGFEQYF
CDR3 DNA: TGTGCTAGCAGCACCGGGACAGGGGGCTTCGAGCAGTACTTC
D gene: TRBD1
J gene: TRBJ2-7
V gene: TRBV7-7
clone size: .

CDR3 protein: CASSPSESEGEQYF
CDR3 DNA: TGCGCCAGCAGCCCCTCAGAATCCGAAGGCGAGCAGTACTTC
D gene: .
J gene: TRBJ2-7
V gene: TRBV4-1
clone size: .

CDR3 protein: CATSNGVEADTQYF
CDR3 DNA: TGTGCCACCAGCAATGGGGTAGAGGCAGATACGCAGTATTTT
D gene: .
J gene: TRBJ2-3
V gene: TRBV15
clone size: .

CDR3 protein: CSARQDQETQYF
CDR3 DNA: TGCAGCGCAAGACAGGACCAAGAGACCCAGTACTTC
D gene: .
J gene: TRBJ2-5
V gene: TRBV29-1
clone size: many

CDR3 protein: CASSLDRGRYNEQFF
CDR3 DNA: TGTGCCAGCAGCCTGGACAGGGGGCGTTACAATGAGCAGTTCTTC
D gene: TRBD1
J gene: TRBJ2-1
V gene: TRBV3-1
clone size: few

CDR3 protein: CASSLNIGQGTYEQYF
CDR3 DNA: TGTGCCAGCAGTTTGAATATCGGACAGGGGACCTACGAGCAGTACTTC
D gene: TRBD1
J gene: TRBJ2-7
V gene: TRBV28
clone size: .

CDR3 protein: CASSSLQTSGATGTQYF
CDR3 DNA: TGTGCCAGCAGCTCCCTTCAAACTAGCGGGGCCACAGGTACGCAGTATTTT
D gene: TRBD2
J gene: TRBJ2-3
V gene: TRBV7-2
clone size: few

CDR3 protein: CASSVGQGIMNTEAFF
CDR3 DNA: TGTGCCAGCAGCGTGGGACAGGGGATCATGAACACTGAAGCTTTCTTT
D gene: TRBD1
J gene: TRBJ1-1
V gene: TRBV9
clone size: few

CDR3 protein: CASSRARGSEQYF
CDR3 DNA: TGTGCCAGCAGCCGGGCTAGGGGGAGCGAGCAGTACTTC
D gene: .
J gene: TRBJ2-7
V gene: TRBV12-3/TRBV12-4
clone size: .

CDR3 protein: CASSEAGTLYGYTF
CDR3 DNA: TGTGCCAGCAGTGAAGCCGGGACACTCTATGGCTACACCTTC
D gene: .
J gene: TRBJ1-2
V gene: TRBV2
clone size: .

CDR3 protein: CASSTDRPNQPQHF
CDR3 DNA: TGTGCCAGCAGCACAGACAGGCCTAATCAGCCCCAGCATTTT
D gene: .
J gene: TRBJ1-5
V gene: TRBV7-2
clone size: .

CDR3 protein: CASSHPGQKAETQYF
CDR3 DNA: TGTGCCAGCAGCCACCCGGGACAGAAGGCGGAGACCCAGTACTTC
D gene: TRBD1
J gene: TRBJ2-5
V gene: TRBV5-5
clone size: few

CDR3 protein: CASSPNGNGQETQYF
CDR3 DNA: TGTGCCAGCTCACCAAACGGCAACGGGCAAGAGACCCAGTACTTC
D gene: .
J gene: TRBJ2-5
V gene: TRBV18
clone size: .

CDR3 protein: CASGAGLNTDTQYF
CDR3 DNA: TGTGCTAGTGGCGCGGGACTCAACACAGATACGCAGTATTTT
D gene: .
J gene: TRBJ2-3
V gene: TRBV12-5
clone size: .

CDR3 protein: CSAEVLAGDNEQFF
CDR3 DNA: TGCAGCGCCGAGGTCCTAGCGGGAGACAATGAGCAGTTCTTC
D gene: TRBD2
J gene: TRBJ2-1
V gene: TRBV29-1
clone size: .

CDR3 protein: CSARVGNYGYTF
CDR3 DNA: TGCAGTGCTAGAGTGGGTAACTATGGCTACACCTTC
D gene: .
J gene: TRBJ1-2
V gene: TRBV20-1
clone size: .

CDR3 protein: CASSLMNSEQYF
CDR3 DNA: TGTGCCAGCAGCTTAATGAATTCCGAGCAGTACTTC
D gene: .
J gene: TRBJ2-7
V gene: TRBV7-9
clone size: .

CDR3 protein: CASRRLAANYGYTF
CDR3 DNA: TGTGCCAGCCGACGTTTGGCAGCAAACTATGGCTACACCTTC
D gene: .
J gene: TRBJ1-2
V gene: TRBV28
clone size: .

CDR3 protein: CASSTQAGSSYEQYF
CDR3 DNA: TGTGCCAGCAGCACCCAAGCGGGAAGCTCCTACGAGCAGTACTTC
D gene: TRBD2
J gene: TRBJ2-7
V gene: TRBV7-6
clone size: few

CDR3 protein: CSASAAGGPRQETQYF
CDR3 DNA: TGCAGTGCTAGTGCGGCGGGAGGGCCCCGACAAGAGACCCAGTACTTC
D gene: TRBD2
J gene: TRBJ2-5
V gene: TRBV20-1
clone size: .

CDR3 protein: CASSVGRVDTEAFF
CDR3 DNA: TGTGCCAGCAGCGTAGGTAGGGTGGACACTGAAGCTTTCTTT
D gene: .
J gene: TRBJ1-1
V gene: TRBV9
clone size: .

CDR3 protein: CASRDTGGVGIQYF
CDR3 DNA: TGTGCCAGCAGGGACACAGGAGGAGTTGGGATTCAGTACTTC
D gene: .
J gene: TRBJ2-4
V gene: TRBV2
clone size: .